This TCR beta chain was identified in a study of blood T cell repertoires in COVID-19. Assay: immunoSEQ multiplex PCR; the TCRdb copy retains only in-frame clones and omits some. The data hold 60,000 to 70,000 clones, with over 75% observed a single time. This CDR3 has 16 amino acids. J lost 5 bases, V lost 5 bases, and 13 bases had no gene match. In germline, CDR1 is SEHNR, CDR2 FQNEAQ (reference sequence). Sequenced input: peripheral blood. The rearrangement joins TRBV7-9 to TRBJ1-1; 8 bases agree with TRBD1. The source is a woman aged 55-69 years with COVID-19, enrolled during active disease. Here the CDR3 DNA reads TGTGCCAGCAGCCCCGAAGCCGGCAGGGGGCCGACTGAAGCTTTCTTT. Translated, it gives CASSPEAGRGPTEAFF.